This T cell receptor (beta chain) was sequenced in a study of CDR3 diversity in severe acne. This CDR3 comprises 16 residues. The V and J ends lost 3 bases and 7 bases, in that order; junction bases with no gene match: 11. The germline V gene has CDR1 SGDLS and CDR2 YYNGEE. TCRdb processed the PCR reads anew with MiXCR; each CDR3 protein has one entry. The data contain 65,000 to 95,000 distinct CDR3 sequences, under 60% of them singletons. Sequencing used blood. The sequence came from a male donor in good health, without acne. The chain links TRBV9 to TRBJ2-5, with TRBD2 matching 11 bases. CDR3 DNA: TGTGCCAGCAGCGCCCAACTAGCGGGAGTGGGGGGGACCCAGTACTTC. This gives the protein CASSAQLAGVGGTQYF.